This TCR beta chain was captured in a study of CD8 T cells in Susac syndrome. Germline values: CDR1 MGHRA, CDR2 YSYEKL. CDR3 length: 14 amino acids. The V end lost 1 base, the J end lost 4 bases, and 9 bases lay between the germline ends. General study findings and limits: The study conceded that relatively few individuals underwent its TCR sequencing and HLA analysis.

Sequencing of TCR beta was undertaken in CD8+ and CD4+ T cells derived from blood. The multiple sclerosis controls, all treatment-naive patients, had relapsing-remitting disease that was stable or active. Random hexamers were used to reverse transcribe the RNA input (roughly 0.5 to 1 ug). By means of immunoSEQ multiplex PCR, TCR beta CDR3 spanning 54 Vbeta and 13 Jbeta underwent amplification. TCRdb reanalysed the immunoSEQ multiplex PCR reads using MiXCR and keeps one entry per CDR3 protein. The sample lists 350,000 to 550,000 distinct CDR3 sequences; 85% were seen once. This clonotype was detected once. What it binds is not known.

The origin of this receptor is a human donor with multiple sclerosis. Input material: CD8+ T cells from PBMCs. The chain uses TRBV4-1 and TRBJ2-3; D not resolved. Here the CDR3 reads CASSQGGFPDTQYF. In nucleotides, the CDR3 is TGCGCCAGCAGCCAAGGTGGGTTTCCAGATACGCAGTATTTT.